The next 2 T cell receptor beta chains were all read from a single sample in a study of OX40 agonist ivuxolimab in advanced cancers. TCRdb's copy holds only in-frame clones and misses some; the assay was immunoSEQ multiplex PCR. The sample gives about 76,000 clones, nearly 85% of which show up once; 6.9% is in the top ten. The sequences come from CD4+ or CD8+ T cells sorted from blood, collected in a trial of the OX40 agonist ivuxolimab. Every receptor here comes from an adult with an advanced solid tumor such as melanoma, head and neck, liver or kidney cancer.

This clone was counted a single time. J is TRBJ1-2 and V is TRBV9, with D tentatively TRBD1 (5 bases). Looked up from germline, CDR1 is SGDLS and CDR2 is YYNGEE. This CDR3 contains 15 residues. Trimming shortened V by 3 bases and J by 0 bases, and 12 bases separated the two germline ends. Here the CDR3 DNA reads TGTGCCAGCAGCGCTTCGCCGGGACCTAACTATGGCTACACCTTC. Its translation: CASSASPGPNYGYTF.

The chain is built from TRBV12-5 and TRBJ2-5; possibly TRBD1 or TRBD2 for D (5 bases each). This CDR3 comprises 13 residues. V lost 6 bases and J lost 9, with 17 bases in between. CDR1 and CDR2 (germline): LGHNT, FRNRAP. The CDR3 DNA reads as TGTGCTAGTGGCCGGGACGGGCTGACGGCCCAGTACTTC. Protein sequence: CASGRDGLTAQYF.